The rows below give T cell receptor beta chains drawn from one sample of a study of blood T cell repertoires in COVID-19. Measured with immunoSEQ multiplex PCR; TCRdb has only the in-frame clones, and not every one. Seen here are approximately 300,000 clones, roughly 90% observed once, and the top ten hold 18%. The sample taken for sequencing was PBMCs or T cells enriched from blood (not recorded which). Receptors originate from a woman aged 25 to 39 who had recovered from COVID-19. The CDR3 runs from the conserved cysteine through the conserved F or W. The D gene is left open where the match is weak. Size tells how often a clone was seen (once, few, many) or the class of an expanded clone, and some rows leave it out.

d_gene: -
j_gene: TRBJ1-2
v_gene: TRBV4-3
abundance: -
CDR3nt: TGCGCCAGCAGCCAAGATCAGGCAGGACAGTATGGCTACACCTTC
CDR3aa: CASSQDQAGQYGYTF

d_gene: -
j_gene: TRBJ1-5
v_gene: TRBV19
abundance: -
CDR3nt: TGTGCCAGTAGTTTCGGGGGGAGCAATCAGCCCCAGCATTTT
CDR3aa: CASSFGGSNQPQHF

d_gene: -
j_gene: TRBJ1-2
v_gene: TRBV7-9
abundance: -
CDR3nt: TGTGCCAGCAGCCCCAAACGGGGTGGCTACACCTTC
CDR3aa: CASSPKRGGYTF

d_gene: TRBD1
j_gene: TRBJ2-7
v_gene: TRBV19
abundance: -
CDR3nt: TGTGCCAGTACTACCGGGACAGGGGGATATTACGAGCAGTACTTC
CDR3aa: CASTTGTGGYYEQYF

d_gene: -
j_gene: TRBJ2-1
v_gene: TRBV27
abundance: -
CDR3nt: TGTGCCAGCACCCTTACGACTGGGGGACTTCACACCAATGAGCAGTTCTTC
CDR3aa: CASTLTTGGLHTNEQFF

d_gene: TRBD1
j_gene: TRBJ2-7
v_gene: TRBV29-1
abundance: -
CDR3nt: TGCAGCGTTACAGGGGGCTCTGTCGACGAGCAGTACTTC
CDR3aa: CSVTGGSVDEQYF

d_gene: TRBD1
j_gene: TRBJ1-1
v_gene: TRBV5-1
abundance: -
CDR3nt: TGCGCCAGCAGCTTGGGGAACGCGGGACAGTTAAACACTGAAGCTTTCTTT
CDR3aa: CASSLGNAGQLNTEAFF

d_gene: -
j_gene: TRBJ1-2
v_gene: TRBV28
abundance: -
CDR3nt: TGTGCCAGCAGTTTACCGGACGGGGGAAGTTATGGCTACACCTTC
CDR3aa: CASSLPDGGSYGYTF

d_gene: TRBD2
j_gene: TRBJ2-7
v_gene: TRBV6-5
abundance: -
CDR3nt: TGTGCCAGCAGTTACGTAGCGGGGAGCTCCTACGAGCAGTACTTC
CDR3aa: CASSYVAGSSYEQYF

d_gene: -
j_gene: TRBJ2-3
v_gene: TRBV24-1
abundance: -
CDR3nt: TGTGCCACCAGTGATCCACGCGGGGCAGATACGCAGTATTTT
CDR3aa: CATSDPRGADTQYF

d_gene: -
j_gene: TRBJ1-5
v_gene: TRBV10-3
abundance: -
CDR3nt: TGTGCCATCAGCCCCCAGGCGTCGTCGAGTCAGCCCCAGCATTTT
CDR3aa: CAISPQASSSQPQHF

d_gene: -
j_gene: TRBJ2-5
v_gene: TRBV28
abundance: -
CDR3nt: TGTGCCAGCAGTTTAGGAGGCCCCGAAGAGACCCAGTACTTC
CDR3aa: CASSLGGPEETQYF

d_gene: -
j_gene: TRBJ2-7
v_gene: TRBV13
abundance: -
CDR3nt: TGTGCCAGCAGCTTCGGGGTTAACGAGCAGTACTTC
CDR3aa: CASSFGVNEQYF

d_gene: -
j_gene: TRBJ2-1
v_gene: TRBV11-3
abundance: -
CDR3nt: TGTGCCAGCAGCCGGATCCCAGGGGCCCTGGTTTACAATGAGCAGTTCTTC
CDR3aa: CASSRIPGALVYNEQFF

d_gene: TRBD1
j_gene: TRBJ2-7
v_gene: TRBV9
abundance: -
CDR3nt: TGTGCCAGCAGCTCCCCCGGGACAGGGATCGGGGAGCAGTACTTC
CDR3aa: CASSSPGTGIGEQYF

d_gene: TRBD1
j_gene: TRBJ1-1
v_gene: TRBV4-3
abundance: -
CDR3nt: TGCGCCAGCAGCCAAGGATACAGGGGTGGGACTGAAGCTTTCTTT
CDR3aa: CASSQGYRGGTEAFF

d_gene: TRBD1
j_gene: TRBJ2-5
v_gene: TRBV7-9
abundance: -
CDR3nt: TGTGCCAGCAGCCGTAGACAGGGTCAAGAGACCCAGTACTTC
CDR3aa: CASSRRQGQETQYF

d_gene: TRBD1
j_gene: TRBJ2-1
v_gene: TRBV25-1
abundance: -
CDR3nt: TGTGCCAGCAGTGAATCGGGGACAGGGTACCCCCCCTACAATGAGCAGTTCTTC
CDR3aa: CASSESGTGYPPYNEQFF

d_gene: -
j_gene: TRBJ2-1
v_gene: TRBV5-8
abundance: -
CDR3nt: TGTGCCAGCAGCTTGACAGGGTCGTCGTACAATGAGCAGTTCTTC
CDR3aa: CASSLTGSSYNEQFF

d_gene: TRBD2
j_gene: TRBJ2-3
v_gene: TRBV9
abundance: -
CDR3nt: TGTGCCAGCAGCTCCACCCCTAGCGGGAGGGGGTCGGATACGCAGTATTTT
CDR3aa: CASSSTPSGRGSDTQYF

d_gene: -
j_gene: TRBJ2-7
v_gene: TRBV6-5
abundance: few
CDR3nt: TGTGCCAGCAGTTACAGGGGGTATCACTACGAGCAGTACTTC
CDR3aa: CASSYRGYHYEQYF

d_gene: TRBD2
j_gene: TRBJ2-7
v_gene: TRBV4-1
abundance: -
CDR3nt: TGCGCCAGCAGCCAAGTCTCCGGAGCGGGGGGGTTCTACGAGCAGTACTTC
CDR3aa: CASSQVSGAGGFYEQYF

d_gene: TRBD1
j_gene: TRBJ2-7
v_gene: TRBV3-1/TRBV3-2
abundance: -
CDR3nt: TGTGCCAGCAGCCAAGGGACAGGGGTTGGGTACGAGCAGTACTTC
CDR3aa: CASSQGTGVGYEQYF

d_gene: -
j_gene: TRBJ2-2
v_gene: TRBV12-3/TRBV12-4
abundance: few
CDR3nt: TGTGCCAGCAGTTTTAGTGCCGGGGAGCTGTTTTTT
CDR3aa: CASSFSAGELFF

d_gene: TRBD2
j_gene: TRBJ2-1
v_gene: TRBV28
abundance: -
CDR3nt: TGTGCCAGCAGTTTGTTAGCGGGGGCCCTAAATGAGCAGTTCTTC
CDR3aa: CASSLLAGALNEQFF

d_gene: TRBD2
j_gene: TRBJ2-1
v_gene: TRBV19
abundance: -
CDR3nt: TGTGCCAGTAGTGTAGGACTAGCGGAGTACAATGAGCAGTTCTTC
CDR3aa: CASSVGLAEYNEQFF

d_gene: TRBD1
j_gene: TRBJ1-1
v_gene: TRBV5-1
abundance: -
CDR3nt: TGCGCCAGCAGCCCCGGACAGGGGGGCATCACTGAAGCTTTCTTT
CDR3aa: CASSPGQGGITEAFF

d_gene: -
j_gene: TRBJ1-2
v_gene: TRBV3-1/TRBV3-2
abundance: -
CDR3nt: TGTGCCAGCAGCGACCGGACGGGAACTAACTATGGCTACACCTTC
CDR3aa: CASSDRTGTNYGYTF

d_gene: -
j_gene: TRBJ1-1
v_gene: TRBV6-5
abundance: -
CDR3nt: TGTGCCAGCAGTTACTCGATACTTGCCACTGAAGCTTTCTTT
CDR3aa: CASSYSILATEAFF

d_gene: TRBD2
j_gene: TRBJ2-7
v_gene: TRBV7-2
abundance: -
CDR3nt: TGTGCCAGCAGCTTTTATGGGGGAGGGCCTTACGAGCAGTACTTC
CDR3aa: CASSFYGGGPYEQYF

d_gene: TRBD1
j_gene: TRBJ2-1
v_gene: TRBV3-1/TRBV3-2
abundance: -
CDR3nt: TGTGCCAGCAGCGGGGGACAGCTCACCTTCGGTTACAATGAGCAGTTCTTC
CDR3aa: CASSGGQLTFGYNEQFF

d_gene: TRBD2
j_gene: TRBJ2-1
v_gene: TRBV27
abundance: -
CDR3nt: TGTGCCAGCAGGAACCCACTAGCGGGCAGCTCCTACAATGAGCAGTTCTTC
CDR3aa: CASRNPLAGSSYNEQFF

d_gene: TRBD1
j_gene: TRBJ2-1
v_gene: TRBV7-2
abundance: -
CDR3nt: TGTGCCAGCAGCATATCGGGACAGCCGAGCTCCTACAATGAGCAGTTCTTC
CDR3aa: CASSISGQPSSYNEQFF

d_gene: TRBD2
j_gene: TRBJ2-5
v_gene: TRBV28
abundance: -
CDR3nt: TGTGCCAGCAGTCCAGCGCTGGCGGGAGGGGCTGAGACCCAGTACTTC
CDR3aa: CASSPALAGGAETQYF

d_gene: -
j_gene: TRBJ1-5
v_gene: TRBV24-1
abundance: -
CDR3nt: TGTGCCACCAGCGGTCAAAATCAGCCCCAGCATTTT
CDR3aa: CATSGQNQPQHF

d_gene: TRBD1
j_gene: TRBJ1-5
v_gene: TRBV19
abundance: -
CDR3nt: TGTGCCAGTAGTGACAGGGGGCGATTCAAGGATCAGCCCCAGCATTTT
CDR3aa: CASSDRGRFKDQPQHF

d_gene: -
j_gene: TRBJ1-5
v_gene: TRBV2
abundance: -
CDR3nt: TGTGCCAGCAGCCAGGGCTTTCGTCAGCCCCAGCATTTT
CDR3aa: CASSQGFRQPQHF

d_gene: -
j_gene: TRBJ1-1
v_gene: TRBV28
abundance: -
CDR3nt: TGTGCCAGCAGTTTAGAGAAGTGGGGCATGAACACTGAAGCTTTCTTT
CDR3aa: CASSLEKWGMNTEAFF

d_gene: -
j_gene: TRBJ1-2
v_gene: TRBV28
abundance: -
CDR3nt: TGTGCCAGCAGTTTTAGGACTGGACGAGGCTACACCTTC
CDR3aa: CASSFRTGRGYTF

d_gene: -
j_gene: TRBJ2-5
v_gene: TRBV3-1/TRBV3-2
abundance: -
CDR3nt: TGTGCCAGCAGCCAAGTGAATAGCCGGGAGACCCAGTACTTC
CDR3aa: CASSQVNSRETQYF

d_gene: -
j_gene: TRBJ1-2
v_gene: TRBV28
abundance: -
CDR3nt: TGTGCCAGCAATACAGGGTCCTATGGCTACACCTTC
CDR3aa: CASNTGSYGYTF

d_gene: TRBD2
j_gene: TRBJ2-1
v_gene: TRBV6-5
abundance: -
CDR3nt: TGTGCCAGCATTCGGCTAGCGGGGGGGAATGAGCAGTTCTTC
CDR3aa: CASIRLAGGNEQFF

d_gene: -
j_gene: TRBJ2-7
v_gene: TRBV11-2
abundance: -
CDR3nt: TGTGCCAGCAGCTTAGGGGGGGTGAGCTCCTACGAGCAGTACTTC
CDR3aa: CASSLGGVSSYEQYF

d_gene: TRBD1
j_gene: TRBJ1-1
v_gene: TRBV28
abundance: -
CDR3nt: TGTGCCAGCAGCACAGGGGGCGCGGGGACTAACACTGAAGCTTTCTTT
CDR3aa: CASSTGGAGTNTEAFF

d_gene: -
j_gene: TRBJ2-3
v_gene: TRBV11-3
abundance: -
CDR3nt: TGTGCCAGCAGCACGCTAGGTAATACGCAGTATTTT
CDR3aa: CASSTLGNTQYF

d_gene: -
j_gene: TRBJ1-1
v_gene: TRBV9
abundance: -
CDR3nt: TGTGCCAGCAGCGTAGGGGCTGGGCAATTTGAAGCTTTCTTT
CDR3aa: CASSVGAGQFEAFF

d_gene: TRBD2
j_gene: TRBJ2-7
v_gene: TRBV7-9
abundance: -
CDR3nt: TGTGCCAGCAGCTTAGATTTGGGGAGCGGGGTCCGCTGGTACTTC
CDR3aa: CASSLDLGSGVRWYF

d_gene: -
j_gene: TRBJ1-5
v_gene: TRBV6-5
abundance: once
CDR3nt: TGTGCCAGCAGTCTGGGCAGTCGCTCCCAGCCCCAGCATTTT
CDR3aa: CASSLGSRSQPQHF

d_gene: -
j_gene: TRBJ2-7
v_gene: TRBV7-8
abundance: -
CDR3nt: TGTGCCAGCAGCTTATTTAGCTCCTACGAGCAGTACTTC
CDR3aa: CASSLFSSYEQYF